The rows below give T cell receptor beta chains drawn from one sample of a study of regulatory T cells in long-lasting Graves disease. MiXCR, applied by TCRdb to the multiplex PCR reads, yields one record per CDR3 protein. The profile shows a few hundred thousand distinct CDR3 sequences, around 20% of them singletons. The sample was also linked to a second study, of T cells in Graves' hyperthyroidism and ophthalmopathy.

Here the sequenced sample was peripheral blood mononuclear cells (PBMCs), taken at new diagnosis, from a patient treated with antithyroid drugs. The receptors originated from a woman aged 25 to 39 with Graves disease. The CDR3 runs from the conserved cysteine through the conserved F or W. The order of the fields is J gene, V gene, CDR3 protein.

j_gene: TRBJ2-3
v_gene: TRBV2
CDR3aa: CAILSGGTTDTQYF

j_gene: TRBJ2-1
v_gene: TRBV6-1
CDR3aa: CASRRGYNEQFF

j_gene: TRBJ1-1
v_gene: TRBV2
CDR3aa: CASRDTGVTEAFF

j_gene: TRBJ1-2
v_gene: TRBV3-1
CDR3aa: CASSLLSGERYGYTF

j_gene: TRBJ2-3
v_gene: TRBV6-1
CDR3aa: CASMGQTPGQDTQYF

j_gene: TRBJ2-1
v_gene: TRBV29-1
CDR3aa: CSGLQGYNEQFF

j_gene: TRBJ2-1
v_gene: TRBV4-1
CDR3aa: CASSQDWGTGTYNEQFF

j_gene: TRBJ2-1
v_gene: TRBV2
CDR3aa: CASKTQSSYNEQFF

j_gene: TRBJ2-1
v_gene: TRBV20-1
CDR3aa: CSAPRGASGTYNEQFF

j_gene: TRBJ2-1
v_gene: TRBV5-1
CDR3aa: CASSPSGRFSGDNEQFF

j_gene: TRBJ2-1
v_gene: TRBV6-1
CDR3aa: CASSAPAGGFYNEQFF

j_gene: TRBJ2-3
v_gene: TRBV6-2/TRBV6-3
CDR3aa: CASSYSPGQGAQDTQYF